This T cell receptor beta chain derives from a study of OX40 agonist ivuxolimab in advanced cancers. Whole-study context: Administration of intravenous ivuxolimab to patients occurred every 2 weeks at 0.01 to 10 mg/kg. Patients in dose escalation had liver, melanoma, kidney or head and neck cancers.

The data were produced by immunoSEQ multiplex PCR, yet TCRdb's version contains in-frame clones alone and is incomplete. This sample has over 55,000 clones; around 89% occur once, and the top ten carry roughly 10%. This TCR was sampled from an adult with an advanced solid tumor such as melanoma, head and neck, liver or kidney cancer. The sample here was CD4+ or CD8+ T cells sorted from blood, taken in a trial of the OX40 agonist ivuxolimab.

The CDR3 DNA reads TGCGCCAGCAGCCAAGAGAGCTACAATGAGCAGTTCTTC. It codes for CASSQESYNEQFF. The chain recombines TRBV4-1 with TRBJ2-1; D gene unclear. This CDR3 is 13 amino acids long. Trimming left V 0 bases short and J 3 bases short, with 3 bases between. Per the germline V gene, CDR1 is MGHRA and CDR2 is YSYEKL.